The 9 T cell receptor beta chains below come from one sample, sequenced in a study of post-analysis software for immune sequencing data. General study findings and limits: Elevated frequency relative to controls characterized four or five TRBV segments in patients, TRBV5-6, TRBV5-1 and TRBV20-1 among them.

Their antigen targets remain unknown. Carried by the TCR beta cDNA libraries were unique molecular identifiers. TCRdb ran MiXCR on the PCR reads and lists one entry per CDR3 protein. The sample includes hundreds of thousands of distinct CDR3 sequences, roughly three fifths of them seen just once. Sequencing was performed on blood. All receptors derive from a girl aged 2 to 9 with multiple sclerosis.

Points on this clonotype: An end of the junction differs from the germline gene, which may be a read error. V is TRBV4-3 and J is TRBJ2-1; TRBD1 is a possible D gene (6 bases). CDR1 and CDR2 from the germline V gene are LGHNA and YSLEER. The CDR3 has 16 amino acids. CDR3 loop: CASNQDWDTLYNEQFF. The CDR3 nucleotides read TGCGCCAGCAACCAAGATTGGGACACCTTATACAATGAGCAGTTCTTC.

Of note for this clonotype: One junction end disagrees with the germline gene, perhaps due to a read error. The gene calls are TRBV7-7 and TRBJ2-1; the match to TRBD2 covers 7 bases. CDR1 is SSHAT and CDR2 is FNYEAQ in the germline V gene (reference sequence). The CDR3 has 15 amino acids. The CDR3 DNA sequence: TGTGCTAGCAGCTTCATTAGCGCGGGAGCCAACGAGCAGTTCTTC. This translates into CASSFISAGANEQFF.

This clonotype was detected only a few times. The chain carries TRBV7-9 and TRBJ2-1, with 7 bases matching TRBD1. CDR1 is SEHNR, CDR2 FQNEAQ, per germline (reference sequence). The CDR3 totals 15 residues. V gave up 6 bases and J gave up 0 bases; unmatched junction bases: 5. CDR3 coding DNA: TGTGCCAGCAGTTCACGACAGGGCTCCTACAATGAGCAGTTCTTC. Translation: CASSSRQGSYNEQFF.

This clonotype showed up just a few times. The chain joins TRBV20-1 to TRBJ2-1; 11 nucleotides agree with TRBD2. This CDR3 is built from 16 residues. Germline V gives CDR1 DFQATT, CDR2 SNEGSKA (reference sequence). V lost 3 bases and J lost 3; bases outside the gene matches: 7. The DNA for the CDR3 is TGCAGTGCTAGTGGTCTAGCGGGAGGTGGCTACAATGAGCAGTTCTTC. It yields the protein CSASGLAGGGYNEQFF.

V gene TRBV7-3 combines with J gene TRBJ2-7; perhaps TRBD1 as D (5 bases). The J call may be wrong; the DNA end is better matched by TRBJ2-5. Germline CDR1 SGHTA, CDR2 FQGTGA. The CDR3 has 16 amino acids. DNA of the CDR3: TGTGCCAGCAGCCTTGGCGCGGCAGGGAAGGGGGAGACCCAGTACTTC. As protein: CASSLGAAGKGETQYF.

J is TRBJ2-5 and V is TRBV6-2 or TRBV6-3; D is uncertain. The CDR3 is 14 amino acids. V gave up 6 bases and J gave up 2 bases, with 13 bases separating them. CDR1 MNHEY and CDR2 SVGEGT come from the germline V gene. CDR3 sequence reads: CASSPFLPQETQYF. The CDR3 region has the DNA TGTGCCAGCAGCCCCTTTCTTCCTCAAGAGACCCAGTACTTC.

This clonotype appeared once. The rearrangement links TRBV7-2 to TRBJ1-6, with 8 bases lining up with TRBD1. In germline, CDR1 is SGHTA, CDR2 FQGNSA. The CDR3 consists of 16 residues. V was clipped by 3 bases and J by 8 bases; unmatched bases: 9. The CDR3 DNA reads TGTGCCAGCAGCTTGTTCCCGGGACAGGACTATTCACCCCTCCACTTT. It codes for CASSLFPGQDYSPLHF.

This chain links TRBV20-1 with TRBJ2-7, with 11 bases that match TRBD2. V was pared by 1 base and J by 3 bases, with 20 bases of the junction left unmatched. Germline V CDR1 and CDR2: DFQATT, SNEGSKA (reference sequence). The CDR3 is 20 amino acids. DNA of the CDR3: TGCAGTGCTAGAGGGAGGTGGGCTGGGACTAGCGGTCGCCTCAACTACGAGCAGTACTTC. Protein sequence: CSARGRWAGTSGRLNYEQYF.

The table lists this clonotype with a few counts. This chain joins TRBV12-3 or TRBV12-4 and TRBJ1-2; D remains unclear. The V end lost 1 base, the J end lost 6 bases, and 9 bases lay between the germline ends. CDR3 length equals 13 residues. In nucleotides, the CDR3 is TGTGCCAGCAGTTTAGGGAGACCGGATGGCTACACCTTC. Translation gives CASSLGRPDGYTF.